This entry lists 11 T cell receptor beta chains sequenced from one sample in a study of blood T cell repertoires in COVID-19. TCRdb's copy holds only in-frame clones and misses some; the assay was immunoSEQ multiplex PCR. The sample has approximately 500,000 clones; less than 90% are singletons. Source material: peripheral blood. Receptor source: a woman in her 50s with COVID-19, enrolled during active disease.

The chain couples TRBV7-6 to TRBJ1-5; 7 nucleotides line up with TRBD1. The CDR3 totals 15 residues. J was trimmed by 7 bases and V by 5 bases; bases with no gene match: 11. Germline V gene lookup returns CDR1 SGHVS and CDR2 FNYEAQ. CDR3 bases: TGTGCCAGCAGCCCCGGACAGGTCGGGGTCCAGCCCCAGCATTTT. It encodes CASSPGQVGVQPQHF.

The chain uses TRBV2 and TRBJ2-2; 8 bases line up with TRBD1. V lost 2 bases to trimming and J lost 4 bases; unmatched junction nucleotides: 9. The CDR3 consists of 17 residues. Per germline, CDR1 SNHLY and CDR2 FYNNEI. CDR3 sequence (DNA): TGTGCCAGCAGTGAACCGAAGCAGGGGGCCGGCACCGGGGAGCTGTTTTTT. Amino acids: CASSEPKQGAGTGELFF.

The chain recombines TRBV5-1 with TRBJ2-7; 7 bases are a match to TRBD1. The CDR3 totals 15 residues. Trimming at V came to 3 bases and at J to 0 bases, leaving 6 bases not matched to a gene. Germline CDR1 and CDR2: SGHRS and YFSETQ. In nucleotides, the CDR3 is TGCGCCAGCAGCTACGGGACAGCGGACTCCTACGAGCAGTACTTC. Translation gives CASSYGTADSYEQYF.

This chain uses TRBV2 with TRBJ2-7, with D maybe TRBD2 (5 bases). The CDR3 spans 15 residues. Germline V gene sequence: CDR1 SNHLY, CDR2 FYNNEI. V gave up 2 bases and J gave up 2 bases, with 13 bases separating them. The CDR3 region is CASSEKSEATYEQYF. CDR3 DNA: TGTGCCAGCAGTGAAAAGTCGGAGGCCACCTACGAGCAGTACTTC.

V is TRBV20-1 and J is TRBJ2-7, with D unresolved. The CDR3 length is 12 residues. The germline V and J ends were trimmed by 3 bases and 2 bases, with 8 bases remaining between them. Germline-derived CDR1 and CDR2 are DFQATT and SNEGSKA (reference sequence). The CDR3 DNA sequence: TGCAGTGCTAGTCTTAGTACCTACGAGCAGTACTTC. It is translated as CSASLSTYEQYF.

This chain uses TRBV7-6 with TRBJ1-3; D is unclear. Germline V gene lookup returns CDR1 SGHVS and CDR2 FNYEAQ. The CDR3 is made up of 16 amino acids. Trimming stripped 5 bases from V and 7 bases from J, with 21 bases between. The CDR3 here is CASSPDGGATRNTIYF. The DNA of the CDR3 is TGTGCCAGCAGCCCCGACGGCGGCGCCACTAGGAACACCATATATTTT.

J is TRBJ1-6 and V is TRBV11-2; a weak D match, TRBD1 (5 bases). Trimming left V 1 base short and J 10 bases short, with 8 bases between. This CDR3 has 13 amino acids. Per the germline V gene, CDR1 is SGHAT and CDR2 is FQNNGV. The CDR3 DNA reads TGTGCCAGCAGCTTAGGGGGCAACTCACCCCTCCACTTT. Translated, it gives CASSLGGNSPLHF.

This sequence joins TRBV6-1 and TRBJ2-5; 12 bases are shared with TRBD2. This CDR3 is 14 amino acids long. V was pared by 3 bases and J by 8 bases, with 4 bases of the junction left unmatched. Germline V gene data show CDR1 as MNHNS and CDR2 as SASEGT. Written as DNA, the CDR3 is TGTGCCAGCAGTGAGAGGACTAGCGGGGTCACCCAGTACTTC. This sequence encodes CASSERTSGVTQYF.

This chain's CDR3 is CASSPLYGEAFF. CDR3 DNA sequence: TGTGCCAGCAGTCCCCTTTACGGTGAAGCTTTCTTT. The chain couples TRBV12-3 or TRBV12-4 to TRBJ1-1; no reliable D call. The CDR3 totals 12 residues. Trimming shortened V by 5 bases and J by 7 bases, and 11 bases separated the two germline ends.

V and J are TRBV11-3 and TRBJ2-1, with a weak D call TRBD2 (7 bases). Germline V lookup: CDR1 SGHNT, CDR2 YENEEA. V lost 2 bases and J lost 5, with 13 bases in between. The CDR3 runs 15 residues. In nucleotides, the CDR3 is TGTGCCAGCAGCTTATGGGGGGGGCAGGACAATGAGCAGTTCTTC. Encoded protein: CASSLWGGQDNEQFF.

The chain joins TRBV27 to TRBJ2-3; 8 bases agree with TRBD1. Per the germline V gene, CDR1 is MNHEY and CDR2 is SMNVEV (reference sequence). V shed 0 bases and J 6 bases; nucleotides not matched to a gene: 8. The CDR3 is 16 residues long. CDR3 in amino acids: CASSLSFDRGGDTQYF. The CDR3 nucleotides read TGTGCCAGCAGTTTATCCTTCGACAGGGGTGGTGATACGCAGTATTTT.